This TCR beta chain appears in the sequencing data of a study of shared clonotypes between healthy human individuals. The method was immunoSEQ multiplex PCR; TCRdb's version includes in-frame clones alone and lacks a portion of them. The top ten hold more than 0.065% of the sample, which has more than 150,000 clones, approximately 92% seen once. V gave up 7 bases and J gave up 3 bases; unmatched junction bases: 8. Germline CDR1 SGHRS, CDR2 YFSETQ. This CDR3 spans 16 amino acids. The V gene is TRBV5-1, the J gene TRBJ2-6, with 9 bases identical to TRBD1. The material sequenced was naive CD4+ T cells sorted from blood. Sample subset: CD45RA+ positively selected. The sequence came from a woman between 25 and 40 years old in good health. For the CDR3, the DNA is TGCGCCAGCTCCGGGACAGGGTTTATTGGGGCCAACGTCCTGACTTTC. This encodes CASSGTGFIGANVLTF.